The rows below give T cell receptor beta chains drawn from one sample of a study of CD8+CD57+ T cells in acquired aplastic anemia. Each CDR3 protein is one row after TCRdb ran MiXCR on the reads. The sample lists about 210,000 distinct CDR3 sequences; about a third were seen once. Sequenced material: sorted CD4+, CD8+, or CD8+CD57+ T cells (not recorded which) from PBMCs. These receptors originate from a human donor in good health, serving as a control. Each CDR3 is given with its conserved first and last residue. Each record gives: J gene, V gene, D gene, clone size, CDR3 length, CDR3 protein, CDR3 DNA. The D gene is left open where the match is weak. Size is omitted from some rows. Given values are once, few, many or a class for expanded clones.

J gene: TRBJ1-5; V gene: TRBV30; D gene: .; clone size: .; CDR3 length: 13; CDR3 protein: CAWSPHWGQPQHF; CDR3 DNA: TGTGCCTGGAGTCCCCATTGGGGCCAGCCCCAGCATTTT
J gene: TRBJ2-7; V gene: TRBV11-2; D gene: TRBD1; clone size: many; CDR3 length: 12; CDR3 protein: CASSKTGYEQYF; CDR3 DNA: TGTGCCAGCAGCAAGACAGGGTACGAGCAGTACTTC
J gene: TRBJ1-1; V gene: TRBV2; D gene: TRBD1; clone size: few; CDR3 length: 14; CDR3 protein: CASSPGTGNTEAFF; CDR3 DNA: TGTGCCAGCTCACCAGGGACAGGGAACACTGAAGCTTTCTTT
J gene: TRBJ1-1; V gene: TRBV29-1; D gene: .; clone size: many; CDR3 length: 14; CDR3 protein: CSVTQSRAGTEAFF; CDR3 DNA: TGCAGCGTTACTCAGTCTAGGGCCGGAACTGAAGCTTTCTTT
J gene: TRBJ1-2; V gene: TRBV7-2; D gene: .; clone size: many; CDR3 length: 16; CDR3 protein: CASSLQSRTESYGYTF; CDR3 DNA: TGTGCCAGCAGCCTACAGTCCCGGACAGAGAGCTATGGCTACACCTTC
J gene: TRBJ1-2; V gene: TRBV27; D gene: TRBD1; clone size: many; CDR3 length: 13; CDR3 protein: CASSLTGSYGYTF; CDR3 DNA: TGTGCCAGCAGCTTGACAGGGTCCTATGGCTACACCTTC
J gene: TRBJ1-2; V gene: TRBV5-1; D gene: TRBD1; clone size: .; CDR3 length: 14; CDR3 protein: CASSLGTGGHGYTF; CDR3 DNA: TGCGCCAGCAGCTTGGGGACAGGGGGCCATGGCTACACCTTC
J gene: TRBJ1-1; V gene: TRBV10-2; D gene: TRBD1; clone size: many; CDR3 length: 12; CDR3 protein: CASWTGETEAFF; CDR3 DNA: TGCGCCAGCTGGACAGGGGAAACTGAAGCTTTCTTT
J gene: TRBJ1-1; V gene: TRBV20-1; D gene: TRBD1; clone size: .; CDR3 length: 16; CDR3 protein: CGARGPGQGTSTEAFF; CDR3 DNA: TGCGGTGCTAGAGGACCGGGACAGGGAACTTCCACTGAAGCTTTCTTT
J gene: TRBJ1-5; V gene: TRBV2; D gene: .; clone size: many; CDR3 length: 14; CDR3 protein: CASSMTANDQPQHF; CDR3 DNA: TGTGCCAGCAGCATGACTGCGAACGATCAGCCCCAGCATTTT
J gene: TRBJ2-1; V gene: TRBV7-3; D gene: .; clone size: few; CDR3 length: 18; CDR3 protein: CASSLKPRTVPGYNEQFF; CDR3 DNA: TGTGCCAGCAGCTTAAAACCCCGGACCGTTCCGGGGTACAATGAGCAGTTCTTC
J gene: TRBJ2-1; V gene: TRBV10-3; D gene: TRBD2; clone size: many; CDR3 length: 17; CDR3 protein: CAISESWTSGSGYEQFF; CDR3 DNA: TGTGCCATCAGTGAGTCCTGGACTAGCGGGAGTGGATATGAGCAGTTCTTC
J gene: TRBJ1-1; V gene: TRBV4-3; D gene: .; clone size: .; CDR3 length: 15; CDR3 protein: CASSQGPRRETEAFF; CDR3 DNA: TGCGCCAGCAGCCAAGGCCCCCGGCGTGAGACTGAAGCTTTCTTT
J gene: TRBJ1-6; V gene: TRBV9; D gene: .; clone size: many; CDR3 length: 16; CDR3 protein: CASSVESGSYNSPLHF; CDR3 DNA: TGTGCCAGCAGCGTAGAATCAGGATCCTATAATTCACCCCTCCACTTT
J gene: TRBJ1-5; V gene: TRBV7-9; D gene: .; clone size: many; CDR3 length: 13; CDR3 protein: CASSLLLNQPQHF; CDR3 DNA: TGTGCCAGCAGCTTATTACTGAATCAGCCCCAGCATTTT
J gene: TRBJ2-5; V gene: TRBV5-5; D gene: .; clone size: many; CDR3 length: 12; CDR3 protein: CASSLSVETQYF; CDR3 DNA: TGTGCCAGCAGCTTGAGCGTAGAGACCCAGTACTTC
J gene: TRBJ2-7; V gene: TRBV15; D gene: TRBD1; clone size: .; CDR3 length: 13; CDR3 protein: CATSRDGTGGSYF; CDR3 DNA: TGTGCCACCAGCAGAGATGGGACAGGGGGCTCGTACTTC
J gene: TRBJ2-5; V gene: TRBV10-1; D gene: .; clone size: .; CDR3 length: 13; CDR3 protein: CASSQMGWETQYF; CDR3 DNA: TGCGCCAGCAGTCAAATGGGTTGGGAGACCCAGTACTTC
J gene: TRBJ2-1; V gene: TRBV24-1; D gene: .; clone size: .; CDR3 length: 15; CDR3 protein: CASSYDFDPGNEQFF; CDR3 DNA: TGTGCCAGCAGTTATGACTTCGACCCGGGCAATGAGCAGTTCTTC
J gene: TRBJ1-6; V gene: TRBV2; D gene: .; clone size: .; CDR3 length: 13; CDR3 protein: CASSGQRGTPLHF; CDR3 DNA: TGTGCCAGCAGTGGGCAGAGAGGGACACCCCTCCACTTT
J gene: TRBJ2-3; V gene: TRBV25-1; D gene: .; clone size: .; CDR3 length: 17; CDR3 protein: CATSGEVSGQITDTQYF; CDR3 DNA: TGTGCCACCAGTGGGGAGGTTTCCGGACAGATCACAGATACGCAGTATTTT
J gene: TRBJ2-1; V gene: TRBV20-1; D gene: .; clone size: .; CDR3 length: 15; CDR3 protein: CSAGQAYATYNEQFF; CDR3 DNA: TGCAGTGCCGGCCAGGCCTATGCAACCTACAATGAGCAGTTCTTC
J gene: TRBJ2-7; V gene: TRBV20-1; D gene: TRBD2; clone size: many; CDR3 length: 14; CDR3 protein: CSARNSAGGYEQYF; CDR3 DNA: TGCAGTGCTAGAAACTCGGCGGGAGGCTACGAGCAGTACTTC
J gene: TRBJ2-3; V gene: TRBV6-4; D gene: .; clone size: few; CDR3 length: 14; CDR3 protein: CASSPGTSTDTQYF; CDR3 DNA: TGTGCCAGCAGCCCCGGGACTAGCACAGATACGCAGTATTTT
J gene: TRBJ1-1; V gene: TRBV15; D gene: TRBD1; clone size: few; CDR3 length: 14; CDR3 protein: CAVGGQGTFTEAFF; CDR3 DNA: TGTGCCGTCGGGGGACAGGGGACGTTCACTGAAGCTTTCTTT
J gene: TRBJ1-6; V gene: TRBV7-3; D gene: .; clone size: many; CDR3 length: 15; CDR3 protein: CASSLARDGNSPLHF; CDR3 DNA: TGTGCCAGCAGCTTAGCACGGGACGGTAATTCACCCCTCCACTTT
J gene: TRBJ2-7; V gene: TRBV12-5; D gene: .; clone size: .; CDR3 length: 15; CDR3 protein: CASALPKGAYYEQYF; CDR3 DNA: TGTGCTAGTGCCCTCCCAAAGGGAGCCTACTACGAGCAGTACTTC
J gene: TRBJ1-5; V gene: TRBV5-6; D gene: .; clone size: .; CDR3 length: 15; CDR3 protein: CASSLSGNGNQPQHF; CDR3 DNA: TGTGCCAGCAGCTTGTCAGGTAATGGCAATCAGCCCCAGCATTTT
J gene: TRBJ1-4; V gene: TRBV19; D gene: .; clone size: many; CDR3 length: 12; CDR3 protein: CASSSPPRSMFF; CDR3 DNA: TGTGCCAGTAGTTCTCCGCCCAGGAGTATGTTTTTT
J gene: TRBJ2-3; V gene: TRBV11-1; D gene: TRBD2; clone size: .; CDR3 length: 17; CDR3 protein: CASRKNLAGGRTDTQYF; CDR3 DNA: TGTGCCAGCAGAAAGAACCTAGCGGGGGGCCGCACAGATACGCAGTATTTT
J gene: TRBJ2-7; V gene: TRBV6-1; D gene: TRBD1; clone size: many; CDR3 length: 15; CDR3 protein: CASSRDGTALYEQYF; CDR3 DNA: TGTGCCAGCAGTAGGGACGGGACAGCCCTCTACGAGCAGTACTTC
J gene: TRBJ1-5; V gene: TRBV20-1; D gene: .; clone size: many; CDR3 length: 14; CDR3 protein: CSASDWDSNQPQHF; CDR3 DNA: TGCAGTGCGTCGGACTGGGATAGCAATCAGCCCCAGCATTTT
J gene: TRBJ1-2; V gene: TRBV19; D gene: TRBD1; clone size: many; CDR3 length: 13; CDR3 protein: CATRQGANYGYTF; CDR3 DNA: TGTGCCACCAGACAGGGGGCGAACTATGGCTACACCTTC
J gene: TRBJ2-7; V gene: TRBV2; D gene: TRBD2; clone size: .; CDR3 length: 15; CDR3 protein: CASSQVPSGNYEQYF; CDR3 DNA: TGTGCCAGCAGCCAAGTCCCTAGCGGGAACTACGAGCAGTACTTC
J gene: TRBJ2-3; V gene: TRBV15; D gene: TRBD2; clone size: .; CDR3 length: 17; CDR3 protein: CATSRGTSGASTDTQYF; CDR3 DNA: TGTGCCACCAGCAGAGGAACTAGCGGGGCTAGCACAGATACGCAGTATTTT
J gene: TRBJ2-5; V gene: TRBV30; D gene: .; clone size: few; CDR3 length: 13; CDR3 protein: CAWTTTGSETQYF; CDR3 DNA: TGTGCCTGGACAACGACAGGATCCGAGACCCAGTACTTC